Shown below are 25 T cell receptor beta chains from a single sample sequenced in a study of shared clonotypes between healthy human individuals. Repertoires were generated with immunoSEQ multiplex PCR, while TCRdb's copy carries only in-frame clones and drops some. The data hold fewer than 1.8 million clones, with about 98.5% observed a single time. What was sequenced was naive CD4+ T cells sorted from blood. Subset in this sample: CD45RA+ positively selected. The receptors come from a man aged 30 to 39 in good health.

V gene TRBV28 combines with J gene TRBJ2-3; no definite D call. The germline V and J ends were trimmed by 11 bases and 10 bases, with 16 bases remaining between them. From germline, CDR1 is MDHEN and CDR2 SYDVKM. This CDR3 spans 11 amino acids. CDR3 loop: CASDWSTAQYF. For the CDR3, the DNA is TGTGCCTCCGATTGGAGTACCGCGCAGTATTTT.

Written as DNA, the CDR3 is TGCGCCAGCAAATGGCTATCTTCCGCCGGGGAGCTGTTTTTT. This encodes CASKWLSSAGELFF. V and J are TRBV5-1 and TRBJ2-2; D uncertain. Trimming pared 6 bases from V and 6 bases from J, leaving 15 bases between. CDR1 and CDR2 from the germline V gene are SGHRS and YFSETQ. The CDR3 covers 14 residues. Variable domain in full (rest from reference TRBV5-1 and TRBJ2-2): KAGVTQTPRYLIKTRGQQVTLSCSPISGHRSVSWYQQTPGQGLQFLFEYFSETQRNKGNFPGRFSGRQFSNSRSEMNVSTLELGDSALYLCASKWLSSAGELFFGEGSRLTVL.

J is TRBJ1-3 and V is TRBV30; 7 nucleotides line up with TRBD1. V shed 6 bases and J 2 bases; nucleotides not matched to a gene: 10. The CDR3 totals 15 residues. Germline V gene data show CDR1 as GTSNPN and CDR2 as SVGIG (reference sequence). This CDR3 reads CACTNRGTPGNTIYF. The CDR3 DNA reads as TGTGCCTGTACCAACAGGGGAACGCCTGGAAACACCATATATTTT.

Notes on this clone: Other DNA sequences in the sample encode the same CDR3. The chain recombines TRBV5-8 with TRBJ1-5; D might be TRBD1 (5 bases). V gave up 2 bases and J gave up 2 bases, with 8 bases separating them. CDR1 and CDR2 (germline): SGHTS, YDEGEE. CDR3 size: 14 residues. In DNA, the CDR3 is TGTGCCAGCAGCTTAGGCAGGGGCAATCAGCCCCAGCATTTT. It encodes CASSLGRGNQPQHF.

J is TRBJ2-7 and V is TRBV6-6; weak D call: TRBD1 (6 bases). The CDR3 length is 15 residues. Germline CDR1 reads MNHNY; CDR2 reads SVGAGI (reference sequence). Trimming stripped 6 bases from V and 4 bases from J, with 19 bases between. The CDR3 here is CASRKPNSGQYEQYF. CDR3 sequence (DNA): TGTGCCAGCAGGAAACCTAACTCGGGACAATACGAGCAGTACTTC.

This chain connects TRBV6-5 to TRBJ2-7; 12 nucleotides agree with TRBD2. The CDR3 is made up of 15 amino acids. The germline CDR1 and CDR2 sequences are MNHEY and SVGAGI. With V trimmed by 6 bases and J by 6 bases, 9 bases remained unmatched. The CDR3 here is CASSPTSGRKGEQYF. In DNA, the CDR3 is TGTGCCAGCAGCCCCACTAGCGGGAGGAAGGGCGAGCAGTACTTC.

The rearrangement links TRBV5-1 to TRBJ2-7, with 13 bases aligning to TRBD2. Germline-derived CDR1 and CDR2 are SGHRS and YFSETQ. V was pared by 7 bases and J by 5 bases, with 9 bases of the junction left unmatched. This CDR3 is 15 amino acids long. This CDR3 reads CASALGLAGVDEQYF. As DNA, the CDR3 is TGCGCCAGCGCGCTAGGACTAGCGGGAGTCGACGAGCAGTACTTC.

This sequence joins TRBV19 and TRBJ2-3; no clear D. V was shortened by 2 bases and J by 0 bases, with 9 bases between the two germline ends. CDR1 is LNHDA and CDR2 is SQIVND in the germline V gene (reference sequence). The CDR3 length is 15 residues. The CDR3 loop is CASSIMGSSTDTQYF. The CDR3, as DNA: TGTGCCAGTAGTATAATGGGATCTAGCACAGATACGCAGTATTTT. Complete variable domain (other parts from reference TRBV19 and TRBJ2-3): DGGITQSPKYLFRKEGQNVTLSCEQNLNHDAMYWYRQDPGQGLRLIYYSQIVNDFQKGDIAEGYSVSREKKESFPLTVTSAQKNPTAFYLCASSIMGSSTDTQYFGPGTRLTVL.

V gene TRBV5-1 combines with J gene TRBJ2-3; the D is unclear. Per germline, CDR1 SGHRS and CDR2 YFSETQ. Trimming took 0 bases from V and 2 from J, leaving 7 bases between them. The CDR3 spans 14 residues. The chain's CDR3 is CASSLVRLTDTQYF. The CDR3 region has the DNA TGCGCCAGCAGCTTGGTTAGACTCACAGATACGCAGTATTTT.

The chain couples TRBV7-9 to TRBJ2-1; TRBD1 matches 7 bases. CDR1 is SEHNR, CDR2 FQNEAQ, per germline (reference sequence). V trimming: 4 bases; J trimming: 7 bases; junction bases outside the gene matches: 19. The CDR3 totals 18 residues. In DNA form, the CDR3 reads TGTGCCAGCAGCTCACCTCGAGCCCGCCGGGACAGTGGGAATGAGCAGTTCTTC. This gives the protein CASSSPRARRDSGNEQFF.

The genes are TRBV28 and TRBJ1-1; 7 bases map to TRBD1. V was clipped by 2 bases and J by 11 bases; unmatched bases: 14. CDR3 length: 15 residues. Germline values: CDR1 MDHEN, CDR2 SYDVKM. The CDR3: CASSLTYGTVAGAFF. The CDR3 nucleotides are TGTGCCAGCAGTTTAACTTATGGGACAGTGGCTGGGGCTTTCTTT.

The chain carries TRBV6-1 and TRBJ2-7; 8 bases match TRBD1. V lost 6 bases, J lost 6 bases, and 7 bases stayed unmatched. Per germline, CDR1 MNHNS and CDR2 SASEGT. This CDR3 region has 13 residues. In DNA, the CDR3 is TGTGCCAGCAGGCGGACAGGGCCCGGCGAGCAGTACTTC. Translating gives CASRRTGPGEQYF.

The gene calls are TRBV2 and TRBJ2-5; D not resolved. CDR3 length: 14 residues. Germline V gene sequence: CDR1 SNHLY, CDR2 FYNNEI. The V and J ends lost 3 bases and 1 base respectively, with 9 bases between them. The CDR3 region has the DNA TGTGCCAGCAGTGACTTGACGGTCCAAGAGACCCAGTACTTC. Its protein product is CASSDLTVQETQYF.

A word on this clone: A read error may produce the germline difference seen at one junction end. V gene TRBV6-6 combines with J gene TRBJ2-5; no firm D call. Germline V gene lookup returns CDR1 MNHNY and CDR2 SVGAGI (reference sequence). The CDR3 length is 8 residues. CDR3 residues: CLCETQYF. CDR3 nucleotides: TGCCTTTGTGAGACCCAGTACTTC.

This sequence joins TRBV11-3 and TRBJ2-5; a possible D gene is TRBD2 (6 bases). This CDR3 region has 18 residues. The germline V gene has CDR1 SGHNT and CDR2 YENEEA. Between the trimmed V and J ends, which lost 0 bases and 0 bases, there was a span of 17 bases. Here the CDR3 reads CASSLELPGDIYQETQYF. The CDR3, as DNA: TGTGCCAGCAGCTTAGAACTTCCGGGAGACATCTACCAAGAGACCCAGTACTTC.

In this sample, this clone turned up once. The chain employs TRBV15 and TRBJ2-1; D possibly corresponds to TRBD2 (5 bases). The CDR3 runs to 13 residues. CDR1 LNHNV and CDR2 YYDKDF come from the germline V gene (reference sequence). V was trimmed by 3 bases and J by 6 bases, leaving 9 bases between them. The CDR3 DNA reads TGTGCCACCAGCAGGTATGAGGGCAATGAGCAGTTCTTC. Its translation: CATSRYEGNEQFF.

The chain uses TRBV18 and TRBJ2-7; 8 nucleotides line up with TRBD1. The germline V gene has CDR1 KGHSH and CDR2 LQKENI. The CDR3 is 15 residues long. V lost 4 bases and J lost 2; bases outside the gene matches: 7. CDR3 protein: CASSLGPGGPYEQYF. In DNA, the CDR3 is TGTGCCAGCTCACTCGGGCCAGGGGGCCCCTACGAGCAGTACTTC.

The chain links TRBV6-5 to TRBJ1-2, with D possibly TRBD1 on 5 matching bases. Trimming removed 5 bases from V and 3 bases from J, with 13 bases in between. The CDR3 totals 14 residues. CDR1 MNHEY and CDR2 SVGAGI come from the germline V gene. DNA of the CDR3: TGTGCCAGCAGTGGGGCGGGCGGCTACTATGGCTACACCTTC. This encodes CASSGAGGYYGYTF.

V and J are TRBV4-1 and TRBJ2-7, with a possible D match to TRBD2 (6 bases). Trimming removed 0 bases from V and 2 bases from J, with 8 bases in between. Per germline, CDR1 MGHRA and CDR2 YSYEKL. This CDR3 has 14 residues. This CDR3 reads CASSQDPGAYEQYF. The CDR3 DNA is TGCGCCAGCAGCCAAGATCCGGGAGCCTACGAGCAGTACTTC.

The chain recombines TRBV5-6 with TRBJ2-2, with D possibly TRBD2 on 5 matching bases. This CDR3 has 15 amino acids. Germline V lookup: CDR1 SGHDT, CDR2 YYEEEE. Between the trimmed V and J ends, which lost 5 bases and 6 bases, there was a span of 17 bases. CDR3 sequence reads: CASSKWSGRAGELFF. The CDR3 DNA sequence: TGTGCCAGCAGTAAATGGTCTGGGCGGGCCGGGGAGCTGTTTTTT.

The J gene is TRBJ2-5, the V gene TRBV28; 7 bases line up with TRBD2. The CDR3 is 13 residues long. J gave up 4 bases and V 10 bases, and 9 bases lay outside the gene matches. CDR1 and CDR2 (germline): MDHEN, SYDVKM. The CDR3 spells CATRGTIGETQYF. The CDR3 nucleotides are TGTGCCACCCGAGGGACTATAGGAGAGACCCAGTACTTC.

The V gene is TRBV19, the J gene TRBJ2-7; 7 nucleotides match TRBD1. V was clipped by 4 bases and J by 6 bases; unmatched bases: 6. Germline-derived CDR1 and CDR2 are LNHDA and SQIVND (reference sequence). The length of the CDR3 is 13 residues. The CDR3 loop is CASSNGQAREQYF. The CDR3 nucleotides are TGTGCCAGTAGTAACGGACAGGCCCGCGAGCAGTACTTC.

J is TRBJ2-5 and V is TRBV18, with D perhaps given as TRBD1 or TRBD2 (6 bases each). CDR3 length: 17 amino acids. With 0 bases removed from V and 0 bases from J, the gap between germline ends came to 14 bases. Germline V lookup: CDR1 KGHSH, CDR2 LQKENI. The CDR3 coding sequence is TGTGCCAGCTCACCACCGGCGCCGGGGGCCAACCAAGAGACCCAGTACTTC. This gives the protein CASSPPAPGANQETQYF.

This chain joins TRBV9 and TRBJ2-5; D is perhaps TRBD2 (5 bases). There are 15 residues in the CDR3. The ends were cut back, 1 base at V and 4 bases at J, with 14 bases in the middle. The germline CDR1 and CDR2 sequences are SGDLS and YYNGEE. The CDR3, as DNA: TGTGCCAGCAGCGTATCTAGCATGATGGTAGAGACCCAGTACTTC. Residues: CASSVSSMMVETQYF.

This rearrangement joins TRBV7-2 to TRBJ1-5; 9 positions agree with TRBD1. Germline CDR1 and CDR2: SGHTA and FQGNSA. V gave up 5 bases and J gave up 6 bases; unmatched junction bases: 8. This CDR3 comprises 15 residues. The CDR3 nucleotides read TGTGCCAGCAGCACCACACAGGGGGCGGCTCAGCCCCAGCATTTT. Translated, it gives CASSTTQGAAQPQHF. The variable domain in full, completed from reference TRBV7-2 and TRBJ1-5, reads GAGVSQSPSNKVTEKGKDVELRCDPISGHTALYWYRQSLGQGLEFLIYFQGNSAPDKSGLPSDRFSAERTGGSVSTLTIQRTQQEDSAVYLCASSTTQGAAQPQHFGDGTRLSIL.